This TCR beta chain is drawn from a study of human T cells and chemical hapten exposure. Study summary: Mostly female patients had alopecia areata, totalis or universalis.

The study, taken as a whole, reports: Sensitizing to DPC left TCRs with a frequency above 1 in 1000 unaltered. All donors were alopecia patients, so their immunity may differ from that of healthy people.

This clonotype was picked up a small number of times. The antigen is undetermined. In germline, CDR1 is LNHDA, CDR2 SQIVND (reference sequence). V lost 5 bases, J lost 0 bases, and 15 bases lay in between. The CDR3 is made up of 16 amino acids. Documented time point: patch test 1, 2 weeks after DPC sensitization. Treatment noted: therapeutic diphenylcyclopropenone sensitization with weekly scalp DPC. TCRdb called the RACE reads again in MiXCR, with one record for every CDR3 protein. This table holds approximately 90,000 distinct CDR3 sequences, 8% to 11% found once. The source was whole blood, collected in connection with sensitization to the hapten diphenylcyclopropenone (DPC). The receptor was isolated from a man aged 35 to 55 with alopecia areata. Some clones in this sample may be carry-over from other donors' samples. The gene calls are TRBV19 and TRBJ2-3; no clear D gene. CDR3 coding DNA: TGTGCCAGTAGTGGCCGCCAGGTCACTAGCACAGATACGCAGTATTTT. Amino acids: CASSGRQVTSTDTQYF.